A selection of T cell receptor beta chains follows, all from one sample in a study of cytomegalovirus exposure and HLA in healthy donors. The repertoire was sequenced with immunoSEQ multiplex PCR; TCRdb's copy has only in-frame clones and lacks some. Among roughly 80,000 clones listed, 62% were seen once. Input material: PBMCs. The receptors were sampled from a male donor in good health and CMV-seropositive. The CDR3 runs from the conserved cysteine through the conserved F or W. A D gene is named only where the DNA matches it firmly.

V gene: TRBV7-2; D gene: .; J gene: TRBJ1-2; CDR3 protein: CASSPGQAGGYTF
V gene: TRBV15; D gene: TRBD1; J gene: TRBJ2-7; CDR3 protein: CATSRGRGTGTYEQYF
V gene: TRBV7-7; D gene: TRBD1; J gene: TRBJ2-3; CDR3 protein: CASSSGQGAKDTQYF
V gene: TRBV10-1; D gene: TRBD2; J gene: TRBJ2-7; CDR3 protein: CASSGGGGGSTTYEQYF
V gene: TRBV5-6; D gene: TRBD1; J gene: TRBJ2-5; CDR3 protein: CASSSPGGWQETQYF
V gene: TRBV5-1; D gene: .; J gene: TRBJ1-4; CDR3 protein: CASTVGSRVDEKLFF
V gene: TRBV14; D gene: TRBD1; J gene: TRBJ2-7; CDR3 protein: CASSQWDSYEQYF
V gene: TRBV11-1; D gene: .; J gene: TRBJ2-3; CDR3 protein: CASSDISGRNADTQYF
V gene: TRBV7-9; D gene: .; J gene: TRBJ1-1; CDR3 protein: CSSSPTDFMNTEAFF
V gene: TRBV6-5; D gene: .; J gene: TRBJ1-1; CDR3 protein: CASIQTTRGTEAFF
V gene: TRBV5-1; D gene: TRBD1; J gene: TRBJ1-2; CDR3 protein: CASSSGSRGLGGYTF
V gene: TRBV2; D gene: TRBD2; J gene: TRBJ2-3; CDR3 protein: CASSPSGVTDTQYF
V gene: TRBV6-5; D gene: .; J gene: TRBJ1-5; CDR3 protein: CARMRCTGNQPQHF
V gene: TRBV9; D gene: .; J gene: TRBJ2-7; CDR3 protein: CASSKEQGRSYEQYF
V gene: TRBV10-3; D gene: TRBD1; J gene: TRBJ2-7; CDR3 protein: CAIGYRGPNEQYF
V gene: TRBV19; D gene: TRBD1; J gene: TRBJ1-5; CDR3 protein: CASSPSRDRYQPQHF
V gene: TRBV11-2; D gene: .; J gene: TRBJ1-1; CDR3 protein: CASSLGRVDTEAFF
V gene: TRBV5-4; D gene: TRBD1; J gene: TRBJ2-5; CDR3 protein: CASSSDRVRSQETQYF
V gene: TRBV18; D gene: TRBD1; J gene: TRBJ2-5; CDR3 protein: CASSRTGGQETQYF
V gene: TRBV6-5; D gene: TRBD2; J gene: TRBJ2-1; CDR3 protein: CASAVAGVPYNEQFF
V gene: TRBV2; D gene: .; J gene: TRBJ2-7; CDR3 protein: CASLDSRSSYEQYF
V gene: TRBV29-1; D gene: TRBD2; J gene: TRBJ2-2; CDR3 protein: CSVDPSGRETGELFF
V gene: TRBV29-1; D gene: TRBD1; J gene: TRBJ2-3; CDR3 protein: CSVEGTGGTDTQYF
V gene: TRBV6-1; D gene: TRBD1; J gene: TRBJ1-1; CDR3 protein: CASSVRQGGTEAFF
V gene: TRBV5-4; D gene: TRBD2; J gene: TRBJ2-1; CDR3 protein: CASSPGTSGSSMNEQFF
V gene: TRBV6-5; D gene: .; J gene: TRBJ1-4; CDR3 protein: CASSTGRWEKLFF
V gene: TRBV30; D gene: .; J gene: TRBJ2-5; CDR3 protein: CAWGGSETQYF
V gene: TRBV28; D gene: .; J gene: TRBJ1-5; CDR3 protein: CASRPPGGNNQPQHF
V gene: TRBV9; D gene: .; J gene: TRBJ2-1; CDR3 protein: CASSEGYNEQFF
V gene: TRBV5-6; D gene: .; J gene: TRBJ1-1; CDR3 protein: CASSRGQRGTEAFF
V gene: TRBV29-1; D gene: TRBD1; J gene: TRBJ1-1; CDR3 protein: CSARDRGGTEAFF
V gene: TRBV27; D gene: TRBD2; J gene: TRBJ2-1; CDR3 protein: CASSLGLAGYNEQFF
V gene: TRBV27; D gene: .; J gene: TRBJ1-2; CDR3 protein: CASSLGYGINGYTF
V gene: TRBV6-9; D gene: TRBD2; J gene: TRBJ2-1; CDR3 protein: CASTRGGPFF
V gene: TRBV2; D gene: .; J gene: TRBJ1-1; CDR3 protein: CASSTMNTEAFF
V gene: TRBV7-9; D gene: TRBD1; J gene: TRBJ2-5; CDR3 protein: CASSRDRGSQETQYF
V gene: TRBV30; D gene: TRBD1; J gene: TRBJ2-1; CDR3 protein: CAWSYGQGARDEQFF
V gene: TRBV5-4; D gene: .; J gene: TRBJ1-1; CDR3 protein: CASSYGEGVNTEAFF
V gene: TRBV5-6; D gene: TRBD1; J gene: TRBJ1-5; CDR3 protein: CASSPRDRGQPQHF
V gene: TRBV9; D gene: TRBD1; J gene: TRBJ1-1; CDR3 protein: CASSVGDRGAYTEAFF
V gene: TRBV18; D gene: TRBD1; J gene: TRBJ1-2; CDR3 protein: CASSVSRGHSYGYTF
V gene: TRBV25-1; D gene: .; J gene: TRBJ2-1; CDR3 protein: CASSSSPNEQFF
V gene: TRBV14; D gene: TRBD2; J gene: TRBJ2-3; CDR3 protein: CPSSQLAGAQDTQYF
V gene: TRBV10-2; D gene: TRBD2; J gene: TRBJ2-1; CDR3 protein: CATRLGGNNEQFF
V gene: TRBV6-5; D gene: TRBD1; J gene: TRBJ2-5; CDR3 protein: CASSYGTGGETQYF
V gene: TRBV28; D gene: .; J gene: TRBJ2-1; CDR3 protein: CASSWRSEQFF